The 32 T cell receptor beta chains presented below share a single source sample, sequenced in a study of cytomegalovirus exposure and HLA in healthy donors. The method was immunoSEQ multiplex PCR; TCRdb's version includes in-frame clones alone and lacks a portion of them. In the table there are approximately 120,000 clones, 95% to 97% of which are singletons. Sequenced material: PBMCs. The receptors stem from a man aged 18 to 35 in good health and CMV-seronegative.

The chain carries TRBV27 and TRBJ2-1, with 7 bases aligning to TRBD2. With V trimmed by 5 bases and J by 3 bases, 1 base remained unmatched. The germline CDR1 and CDR2 sequences are MNHEY and SMNVEV (reference sequence). CDR3 length: 13 residues. CDR3 region: CASSAGVYNEQFF. The DNA of the CDR3 is TGTGCCAGCAGTGCGGGAGTCTACAATGAGCAGTTCTTC.

V and J are TRBV7-6 and TRBJ2-3; 14 bases match TRBD2. V was pared by 7 bases and J by 5 bases, with 20 bases of the junction left unmatched. Germline-derived CDR1 and CDR2 are SGHVS and FNYEAQ. The CDR3 consists of 20 residues. The CDR3 nucleotides read TGTGCCAGCACCGCCGGGACTAGCGGGAGAGGCACGGTAATGGTAGATACGCAGTATTTT. Translation gives CASTAGTSGRGTVMVDTQYF.

The chain carries TRBV19 and TRBJ1-5; TRBD1 is a possible D gene (6 bases). Trimming left V 6 bases short and J 0 bases short, with 12 bases between. The CDR3 is 15 amino acids. Germline CDR1 reads LNHDA; CDR2 reads SQIVND (reference sequence). The CDR3 sequence: CASSLTGYSNQPQHF. CDR3 bases: TGTGCCAGTAGCCTGACAGGCTATAGCAATCAGCCCCAGCATTTT. The variable domain in full, completed from reference TRBV19 and TRBJ1-5, reads DGGITQSPKYLFRKEGQNVTLSCEQNLNHDAMYWYRQDPGQGLRLIYYSQIVNDFQKGDIAEGYSVSREKKESFPLTVTSAQKNPTAFYLCASSLTGYSNQPQHFGDGTRLSIL.

The chain is built from TRBV11-2 and TRBJ2-2; 9 bases agree with TRBD2. V trimming: 4 bases; J trimming: 1 base; junction bases outside the gene matches: 1. Looked up from germline, CDR1 is SGHAT and CDR2 is FQNNGV. The CDR3 has 15 residues. The CDR3, as DNA: TGTGCCAGCAGCTCGACTAGCGGGAACACCGGGGAGCTGTTTTTT. Translation gives CASSSTSGNTGELFF.

The chain uses TRBV5-1 and TRBJ2-7; 9 positions match TRBD2. The CDR3 consists of 15 residues. V lost 0 bases, J lost 6 bases, and 7 bases stayed unmatched. CDR1 and CDR2 (germline): SGHRS, YFSETQ. CDR3 bases: TGCGCCAGCAGCTTGGCGTGGGAGCGGGGGGTCGAGCAGTACTTC. Its protein product is CASSLAWERGVEQYF.

CDR3 DNA: TGTGCCAGCAGTGAAATAAGGGTAGCGGGAGCCTACGAGCAGTACTTC. Encoded protein: CASSEIRVAGAYEQYF. The V and J genes are TRBV6-1 and TRBJ2-7, with 9 bases lining up with TRBD2. The germline CDR1 and CDR2 sequences are MNHNS and SASEGT. The CDR3 covers 16 residues. Germline trimming cut 2 bases from V and 2 bases from J; bases unmatched to any gene: 7.

The rearrangement uses TRBV7-9 and TRBJ1-1; the D is unclear. With 6 bases removed from V and 0 bases from J, the gap between germline ends came to 14 bases. The CDR3 loop spans 15 amino acids. Germline values: CDR1 SEHNR, CDR2 FQNEAQ (reference sequence). In DNA form, the CDR3 reads TGTGCCAGCAGGGGTTTAAACGGGATGAACACTGAAGCTTTCTTT. It codes for CASRGLNGMNTEAFF. The full variable domain, completed using reference TRBV7-9 and TRBJ1-1, is DTGVSQNPRHKITKRGQNVTFRCDPISEHNRLYWYRQTLGQGPEFLTYFQNEAQLEKSRLLSDRFSAERPKGSFSTLEIQRTEQGDSAMYLCASRGLNGMNTEAFFGQGTRLTVV.

CDR3 nucleotides: TGTGCCAGCTCACCAGACAGAATGAACACTGAAGCTTTCTTT. Residues: CASSPDRMNTEAFF. This chain connects TRBV18 to TRBJ1-1, with a tentative D call TRBD1 (5 bases). Germline lookup yields CDR1 KGHSH and CDR2 LQKENI. V lost 2 bases and J lost 0, with 7 bases in between. The CDR3 is 14 amino acids.

The V call is TRBV5-4, the J call TRBJ2-1, with 11 positions matching TRBD2. CDR3 size: 15 residues. V dropped 4 bases and J dropped 9; count of bases not matched to a gene: 9. Germline values: CDR1 SGHNT, CDR2 YYREEE (reference sequence). CDR3 protein: CASSQQTSGIREQFF. The CDR3, as DNA: TGTGCCAGCAGCCAACAGACTAGCGGGATACGTGAGCAGTTCTTC.

The chain employs TRBV28 and TRBJ1-5; D possibly corresponds to TRBD1 (6 bases). The CDR3 extends over 14 amino acids. Trimming pared 6 bases from V and 4 bases from J, leaving 13 bases between. Germline CDR1 is MDHEN and CDR2 is SYDVKM. The CDR3, as DNA: TGTGCCAGCAGAGGGCTGGGGGCAAATCAGCCCCAGCATTTT. Translating gives CASRGLGANQPQHF.

The chain carries TRBV11-3 and TRBJ1-4; 9 bases fit TRBD1. V shed 1 base, J shed 7 bases, and the junction held 4 bases outside the gene matches. CDR1 SGHNT and CDR2 YENEEA come from the germline V gene. The CDR3 is 15 residues long. The CDR3 protein is CASSLGTGDFEKLFF. CDR3 bases: TGTGCCAGCAGCTTAGGGACAGGGGATTTTGAAAAACTGTTTTTT.

The V gene is TRBV9, the J gene TRBJ1-1; tentative D call: TRBD1 (6 bases). CDR3 length: 15 amino acids. V dropped 4 bases and J dropped 3 bases, with 16 bases sitting between them. CDR1 is SGDLS, CDR2 YYNGEE, per germline. CDR3 amino acids: CASSTHRDGDTEAFF. The CDR3 DNA reads as TGTGCCAGCAGCACCCACAGGGATGGGGACACTGAAGCTTTCTTT.

The chain carries TRBV5-5 and TRBJ2-2; weak D call: TRBD1 (6 bases). The CDR3 is made up of 14 amino acids. Germline assignment: CDR1 SGHKS and CDR2 YYEKEE (reference sequence). V shed 1 base and J shed 7 bases, with 11 bases lying between them. The CDR3 bases are TGTGCCAGCAGCTTGACAGGGACGGACGGGGAGCTGTTTTTT. Its translation: CASSLTGTDGELFF. Filled out from reference TRBV5-5 and TRBJ2-2, the complete variable domain reads DAGVTQSPTHLIKTRGQQVTLRCSPISGHKSVSWYQQVLGQGPQFIFQYYEKEERGRGNFPDRFSARQFPNYSSELNVNALLLGDSALYLCASSLTGTDGELFFGEGSRLTVL.

The chain carries TRBV19 and TRBJ1-1, with 7 bases lining up with TRBD1. The germline V gene has CDR1 LNHDA and CDR2 SQIVND (reference sequence). Trimming cost V 6 bases and J 2 bases; bases outside gene matches: 9. The CDR3 covers 15 residues. Here the CDR3 reads CASRLAGTANTEAFF. The CDR3 coding sequence is TGTGCCAGTAGGCTTGCCGGGACAGCCAACACTGAAGCTTTCTTT. Full variable domain (remainder filled in from reference TRBV19 and TRBJ1-1): DGGITQSPKYLFRKEGQNVTLSCEQNLNHDAMYWYRQDPGQGLRLIYYSQIVNDFQKGDIAEGYSVSREKKESFPLTVTSAQKNPTAFYLCASRLAGTANTEAFFGQGTRLTVV.

The chain has TRBV13 and TRBJ2-5; the match to TRBD1 covers 8 bases. The CDR3 runs 14 residues. Germline CDR1 reads PRHDT; CDR2 reads FYEKMQ (reference sequence). With 0 bases clipped from V and 4 bases from J, the junction kept 1 base outside the gene matches. The CDR3 DNA reads as TGTGCCAGCAGCTTAGGAGGACAGGGAGAGACCCAGTACTTC. Amino acid sequence: CASSLGGQGETQYF. Supplemented by reference TRBV13 and TRBJ2-5, the full variable domain reads AAGVIQSPRHLIKEKRETATLKCYPIPRHDTVYWYQQGPGQDPQFLISFYEKMQSDKGSIPDRFSAQQFSDYHSELNMSSLELGDSALYFCASSLGGQGETQYFGPGTRLLVL.

V gene TRBV7-9 combines with J gene TRBJ2-1; 10 bases are a match to TRBD2. The CDR3 totals 15 residues. Trimming took 2 bases from V and 9 from J; bases not matched to a gene: 7. Germline V lookup: CDR1 SEHNR, CDR2 FQNEAQ (reference sequence). Here the CDR3 DNA reads TGTGCCAGCAGCTTATTGCTAGCGGGAGCGGTTGAGCAGTTCTTC. It translates to CASSLLLAGAVEQFF.

This clone showed up just once. This chain connects TRBV7-8 to TRBJ2-7; D is undetermined. Trimming took off 5 bases at V and 1 base at J, with 3 bases between the two ends. Germline lookup yields CDR1 SGHVS and CDR2 FQNEAQ. CDR3 length: 11 residues. This CDR3 is CASSPSYEQYF. The CDR3 bases are TGTGCCAGCAGCCCGTCCTACGAGCAGTACTTC.

V gene TRBV5-6 combines with J gene TRBJ2-7, with 8 bases aligning to TRBD2. This CDR3 is 15 amino acids long. After removal of 1 base from V and 2 bases from J, the junction contained 5 bases not matched to a gene. Germline loops: CDR1 SGHDT, CDR2 YYEEEE. CDR3 residues: CASSLHTSGAYEQYF. The CDR3, as DNA: TGTGCCAGCAGCTTGCACACTAGCGGAGCCTACGAGCAGTACTTC.

Here the CDR3 reads CASTLSFRGQGAGDTQYF. As DNA, the CDR3 is TGTGCCAGCACCCTTTCCTTTAGGGGACAGGGGGCGGGAGATACGCAGTATTTT. This chain uses TRBV28 with TRBJ2-3; 12 bases fit TRBD1. V trimming: 7 bases; J trimming: 5 bases; junction bases outside the gene matches: 16. The CDR3 extends over 18 amino acids. CDR1 is MDHEN, CDR2 SYDVKM, per germline.

The chain carries TRBV27 and TRBJ2-7, with TRBD1 identical over 8 bases. The V gene's germline CDR1 is MNHEY and CDR2 SMNVEV (reference sequence). This CDR3 contains 14 residues. V lost 3 bases and J lost 4; bases outside the gene matches: 5. For the CDR3, the DNA is TGTGCCAGCAGTTTTTTCGACAGGGGATACGAGCAGTACTTC. It yields the protein CASSFFDRGYEQYF.

V is TRBV5-8 and J is TRBJ2-7; D might be TRBD2 (5 bases). The length of the CDR3 is 13 residues. V lost 2 bases to trimming and J lost 3 bases, with 9 bases between them. From germline, CDR1 is SGHTS and CDR2 YDEGEE. The CDR3 is CASSFGLIYEQYF. The CDR3 DNA is TGTGCCAGCAGCTTTGGACTTATCTACGAGCAGTACTTC.

The chain joins TRBV9 to TRBJ2-3; D is possibly TRBD2 (5 bases). The CDR3 spans 16 residues. CDR1 is SGDLS, CDR2 YYNGEE, per germline. The V gene lost 0 bases and the J gene lost 2 bases, with 13 bases spanning the gap. In DNA, the CDR3 is TGTGCCAGCAGCGTAGACGAGGGAGCGTTCACAGATACGCAGTATTTT. Translated: CASSVDEGAFTDTQYF.

In DNA form, the CDR3 reads TGTGCCAGCAGTGAAGCGCAGGGACTAGCGGGAGGGCCCCTTTCAAGTGAGCAGTTCTTC. Translating gives CASSEAQGLAGGPLSSEQFF. This sequence joins TRBV6-1 and TRBJ2-1; 16 bases fit TRBD2. Per the germline V gene, CDR1 is MNHNS and CDR2 is SASEGT. The CDR3 covers 20 residues. Trimming at V came to 0 bases and at J to 9 bases, leaving 14 bases not matched to a gene.

The J gene is TRBJ2-5, the V gene TRBV27, with D perhaps matching TRBD2 (6 bases). Germline lookup yields CDR1 MNHEY and CDR2 SMNVEV (reference sequence). The CDR3 has 15 residues. V was clipped by 4 bases and J by 2 bases, with 14 bases between them. The CDR3, as DNA: TGTGCCAGCAGTTCGTCATTTGGGGGGCAAGAGACCCAGTACTTC. Amino acids: CASSSSFGGQETQYF.

This clone was picked up one time. The chain carries TRBV7-8 and TRBJ1-5; D not resolved. Germline V gene data show CDR1 as SGHVS and CDR2 as FQNEAQ. The CDR3 spans 12 residues. V lost 4 bases and J lost 5, with 6 bases in between. The CDR3, as DNA: TGTGCCAGCAGCTCTTCAGATCAGCCCCAGCATTTT. Protein sequence: CASSSSDQPQHF.

The V and J genes are TRBV5-4 and TRBJ2-1, with D unclear. The V gene's germline CDR1 is SGHNT and CDR2 YYREEE (reference sequence). Trimming left V 0 bases short and J 5 bases short, with 6 bases between. The length of the CDR3 is 13 residues. CDR3 loop: CASSLAANNEQFF. The CDR3 nucleotides read TGTGCCAGCAGCTTGGCAGCGAACAATGAGCAGTTCTTC.

The J gene is TRBJ1-2, the V gene TRBV28; D possibly corresponds to TRBD1 (6 bases). CDR1 MDHEN and CDR2 SYDVKM come from the germline V gene. CDR3 length: 16 amino acids. Trimming pared 4 bases from V and 4 bases from J, leaving 19 bases between. The CDR3 is CASSSLQAGVLYGYTF. For the CDR3, the DNA is TGTGCCAGCAGTTCCCTTCAAGCAGGGGTACTCTATGGCTACACCTTC.

CDR3 coding DNA: TGTGCCAGCAGTTACGTCACAGGATCCACCGATGAGCAGTTCTTC. Its protein product is CASSYVTGSTDEQFF. This chain links TRBV6-5 with TRBJ2-1; TRBD1 is a possible D gene (5 bases). V dropped 2 bases and J dropped 8 bases, with 16 bases sitting between them. The CDR3 covers 15 residues. The germline V gene has CDR1 MNHEY and CDR2 SVGAGI.

The chain links TRBV13 to TRBJ2-7, with 10 bases lining up with TRBD1. V trimming: 5 bases; J trimming: 5 bases; junction bases outside the gene matches: 6. Germline lookup yields CDR1 PRHDT and CDR2 FYEKMQ (reference sequence). This CDR3 is built from 14 residues. The CDR3 region is CASSAGQGHHEQYF. CDR3 DNA: TGTGCCAGCAGCGCGGGACAGGGGCACCACGAGCAGTACTTC.

This clone occurred once. The J gene is TRBJ2-7, the V gene TRBV7-3; weak D call: TRBD1 (5 bases). This CDR3 is 13 amino acids long. The V gene's germline CDR1 is SGHTA and CDR2 FQGTGA. The germline V and J ends were trimmed by 5 bases and 0 bases, with 8 bases remaining between them. The CDR3 nucleotides are TGTGCCAGCAGCCCCAGGGCCTCCTACGAGCAGTACTTC. As protein: CASSPRASYEQYF. Complete variable domain (other parts from reference TRBV7-3 and TRBJ2-7): GAGVSQTPSNKVTEKGKYVELRCDPISGHTALYWYRQSLGQGPEFLIYFQGTGAADDSGLPNDRFFAVRPEGSVSTLKIQRTERGDSAVYLCASSPRASYEQYFGPGTRLTVT.

The chain combines TRBV7-9 with TRBJ1-2; maybe TRBD1 (6 bases). Germline V gene sequence: CDR1 SEHNR, CDR2 FQNEAQ (reference sequence). The CDR3 length is 16 residues. Trimming took 3 bases from V and 2 from J, leaving 16 bases between them. CDR3 region: CASSFRGHKENYGYTF. CDR3 DNA sequence: TGTGCCAGCAGCTTCAGGGGTCATAAGGAAAACTATGGCTACACCTTC.

The chain has TRBV7-9 and TRBJ2-7; D is possibly TRBD1 (6 bases). The germline gives CDR1 SEHNR, CDR2 FQNEAQ (reference sequence). The CDR3 has 15 residues. The V and J ends lost 1 base and 1 base respectively, with 11 bases between them. In DNA, the CDR3 is TGTGCCAGCAGCTTAGAGTTCACAGGGTCCTACGAGCAGTACTTC. It codes for CASSLEFTGSYEQYF.